This T cell receptor (beta chain) derives from a study of T cell changes during pregnancy in multiple sclerosis. Repertoires were generated with immunoSEQ multiplex PCR, while TCRdb's copy carries only in-frame clones and drops some. The repertoire holds 84,000 or so clones, about 94% seen once, with 2.5% in the top ten. The CDR3 totals 15 residues. After removal of 6 bases from V and 3 bases from J, the junction contained 7 bases not matched to a gene. Per the germline V gene, CDR1 is LNHDA and CDR2 is SQIVND (reference sequence). This TCR was sampled from a female donor with multiple sclerosis, enrolled in a pregnancy study. The sequences come from peripheral blood, collected in the third trimester of pregnancy. The chain combines TRBV19 with TRBJ1-5; TRBD1 agrees at 8 bases. This CDR3 reads CASRIQGGYNQPQHF. The CDR3, as DNA: TGTGCCAGTAGGATACAGGGGGGTTACAATCAGCCCCAGCATTTT.